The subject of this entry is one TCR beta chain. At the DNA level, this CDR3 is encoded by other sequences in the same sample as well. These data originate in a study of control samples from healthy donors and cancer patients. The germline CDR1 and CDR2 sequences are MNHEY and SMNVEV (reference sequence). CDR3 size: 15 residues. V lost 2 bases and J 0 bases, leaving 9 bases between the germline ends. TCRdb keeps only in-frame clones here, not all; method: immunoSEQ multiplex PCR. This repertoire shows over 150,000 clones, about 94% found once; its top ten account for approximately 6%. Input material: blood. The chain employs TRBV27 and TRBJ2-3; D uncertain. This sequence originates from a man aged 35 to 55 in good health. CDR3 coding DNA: TGTGCCAGCAGTTTAGGACCAGGAAGCACAGATACGCAGTATTTT. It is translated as CASSLGPGSTDTQYF.